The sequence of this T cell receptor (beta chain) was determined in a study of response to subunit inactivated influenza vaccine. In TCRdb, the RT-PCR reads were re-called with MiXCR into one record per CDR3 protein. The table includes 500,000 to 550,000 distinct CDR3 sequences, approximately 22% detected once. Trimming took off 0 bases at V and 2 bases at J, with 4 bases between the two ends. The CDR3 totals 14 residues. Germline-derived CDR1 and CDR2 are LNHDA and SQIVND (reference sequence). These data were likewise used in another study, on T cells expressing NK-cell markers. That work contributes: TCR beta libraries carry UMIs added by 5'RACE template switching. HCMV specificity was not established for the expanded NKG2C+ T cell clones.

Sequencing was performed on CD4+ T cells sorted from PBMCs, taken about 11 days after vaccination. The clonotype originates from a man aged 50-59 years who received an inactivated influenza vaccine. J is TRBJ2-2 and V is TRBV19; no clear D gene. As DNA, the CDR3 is TGTGCCAGTAGTATAGAGCTTAACACCGGGGAGCTGTTTTTT. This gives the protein CASSIELNTGELFF.